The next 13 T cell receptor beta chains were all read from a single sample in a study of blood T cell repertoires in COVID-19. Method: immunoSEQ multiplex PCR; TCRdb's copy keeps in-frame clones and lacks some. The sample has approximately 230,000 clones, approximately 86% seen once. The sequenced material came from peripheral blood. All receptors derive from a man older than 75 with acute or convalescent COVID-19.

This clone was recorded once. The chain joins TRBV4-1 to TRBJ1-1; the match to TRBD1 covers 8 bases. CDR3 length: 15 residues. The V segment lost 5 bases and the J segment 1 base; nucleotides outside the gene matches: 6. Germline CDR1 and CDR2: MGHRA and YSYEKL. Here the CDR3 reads CASSVTGTGNTEAFF. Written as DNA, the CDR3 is TGCGCCAGCAGCGTTACCGGGACAGGGAACACTGAAGCTTTCTTT.

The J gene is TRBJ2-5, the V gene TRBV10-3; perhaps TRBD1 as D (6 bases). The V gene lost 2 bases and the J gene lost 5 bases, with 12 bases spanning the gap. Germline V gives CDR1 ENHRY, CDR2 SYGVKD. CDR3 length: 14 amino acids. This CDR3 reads CAISEGQFGETQYF. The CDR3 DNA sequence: TGTGCCATCAGTGAGGGACAGTTCGGTGAGACCCAGTACTTC.

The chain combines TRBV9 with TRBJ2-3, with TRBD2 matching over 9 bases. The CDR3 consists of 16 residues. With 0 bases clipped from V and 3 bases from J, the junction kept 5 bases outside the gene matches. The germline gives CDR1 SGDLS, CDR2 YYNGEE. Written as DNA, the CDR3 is TGTGCCAGCAGCGTAGGAGCTAGCGGGGAGACAGATACGCAGTATTTT. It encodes CASSVGASGETDTQYF. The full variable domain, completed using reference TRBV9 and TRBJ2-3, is DSGVTQTPKHLITATGQRVTLRCSPRSGDLSVYWYQQSLDQGLQFLIQYYNGEERAKGNILERFSAQQFPDLHSELNLSSLELGDSALYFCASSVGASGETDTQYFGPGTRLTVL.

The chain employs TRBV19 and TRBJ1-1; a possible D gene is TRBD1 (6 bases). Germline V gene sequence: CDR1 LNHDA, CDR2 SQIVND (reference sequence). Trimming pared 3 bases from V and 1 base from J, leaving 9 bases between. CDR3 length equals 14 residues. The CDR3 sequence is CASSMRGGNTEAFF. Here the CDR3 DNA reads TGTGCCAGTAGTATGAGGGGGGGGAACACTGAAGCTTTCTTT. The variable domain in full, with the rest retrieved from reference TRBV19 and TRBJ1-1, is DGGITQSPKYLFRKEGQNVTLSCEQNLNHDAMYWYRQDPGQGLRLIYYSQIVNDFQKGDIAEGYSVSREKKESFPLTVTSAQKNPTAFYLCASSMRGGNTEAFFGQGTRLTVV.

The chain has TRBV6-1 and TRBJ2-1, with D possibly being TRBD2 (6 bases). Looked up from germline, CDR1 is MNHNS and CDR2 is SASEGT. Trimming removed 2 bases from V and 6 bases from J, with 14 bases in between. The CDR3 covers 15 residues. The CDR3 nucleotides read TGTGCCAGCAGTGAATTGGATGATAGCGGCAATGAGCAGTTCTTC. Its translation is CASSELDDSGNEQFF.

CDR3 amino acids: CASSGGNRDRSYGYTF. The CDR3 coding sequence is TGTGCCAGCAGTGGCGGAAACCGGGACAGATCTTATGGCTACACCTTC. This chain joins TRBV25-1 and TRBJ1-2; 7 positions agree with TRBD1. Germline lookup yields CDR1 MGHDK and CDR2 SYGVNS. The CDR3 extends over 16 amino acids. The V and J ends lost 4 bases and 5 bases, in that order; junction bases with no gene match: 13.

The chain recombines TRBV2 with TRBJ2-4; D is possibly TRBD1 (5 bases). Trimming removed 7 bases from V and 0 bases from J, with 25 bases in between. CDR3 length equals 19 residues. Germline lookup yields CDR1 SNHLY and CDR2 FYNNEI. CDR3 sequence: CASNDLLTGQTLAKNIQYF. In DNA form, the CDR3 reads TGTGCCAGCAATGACCTCTTAACAGGTCAGACCCTAGCCAAAAACATTCAGTACTTC.

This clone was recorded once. CDR3 sequence reads: CATSTRLAGAEQYF. CDR3 nucleotide sequence: TGTGCCACCAGCACCCGACTAGCGGGAGCCGAGCAGTACTTC. The J gene is TRBJ2-7, the V gene TRBV15; 12 nucleotides line up with TRBD2. CDR1 and CDR2 from the germline V gene are LNHNV and YYDKDF (reference sequence). Trimming at V came to 4 bases and at J to 6 bases, leaving 4 bases not matched to a gene. The CDR3 runs to 14 residues.

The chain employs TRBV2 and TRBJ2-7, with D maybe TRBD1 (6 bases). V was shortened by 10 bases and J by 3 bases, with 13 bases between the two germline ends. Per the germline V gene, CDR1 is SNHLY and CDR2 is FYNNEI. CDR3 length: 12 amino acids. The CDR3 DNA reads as TGTGCCACCTCGAGAGGGGGCTACGAGCAGTACTTC. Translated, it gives CATSRGGYEQYF.

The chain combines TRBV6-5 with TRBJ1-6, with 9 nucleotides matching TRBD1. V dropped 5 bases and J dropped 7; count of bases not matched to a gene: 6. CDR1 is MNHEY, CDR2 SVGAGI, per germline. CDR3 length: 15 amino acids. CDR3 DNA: TGTGCCAGCAGTCGTACAGGGGGCGGAAATTCACCCCTCCACTTT. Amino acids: CASSRTGGGNSPLHF.

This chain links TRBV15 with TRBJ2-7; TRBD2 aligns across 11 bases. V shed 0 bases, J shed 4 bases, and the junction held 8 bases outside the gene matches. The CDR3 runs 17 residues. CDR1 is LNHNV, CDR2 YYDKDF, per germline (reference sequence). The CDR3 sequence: CATSRDLSPSGGYEQYF. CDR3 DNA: TGTGCCACCAGCAGAGATTTAAGCCCTAGCGGGGGGTACGAGCAGTACTTC. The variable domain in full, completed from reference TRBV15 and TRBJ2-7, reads DAMVIQNPRYQVTQFGKPVTLSCSQTLNHNVMYWYQQKSSQAPKLLFHYYDKDFNNEADTPDNFQSRRPNTSFCFLDIRSPGLGDTAMYLCATSRDLSPSGGYEQYFGPGTRLTVT.

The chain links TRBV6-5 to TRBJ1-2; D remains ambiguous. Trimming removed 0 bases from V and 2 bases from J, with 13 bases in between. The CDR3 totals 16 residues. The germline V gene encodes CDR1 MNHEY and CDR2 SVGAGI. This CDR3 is CASSYSIPGENYGYTF. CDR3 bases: TGTGCCAGCAGTTACTCTATCCCCGGGGAGAACTATGGCTACACCTTC.

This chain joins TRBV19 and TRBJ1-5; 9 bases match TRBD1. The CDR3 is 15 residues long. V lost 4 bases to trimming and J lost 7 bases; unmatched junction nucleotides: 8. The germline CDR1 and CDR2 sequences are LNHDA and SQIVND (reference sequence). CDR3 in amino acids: CASSNTGGVRQPQHF. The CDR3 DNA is TGTGCCAGTAGTAATACAGGGGGCGTTAGGCAGCCCCAGCATTTT.